These T cell receptor beta chains were read from a single sample in a study of blood T cell repertoires in COVID-19. The assay was immunoSEQ multiplex PCR, and TCRdb's table has in-frame clones only and misses some. The sample consists of 50,000 to 65,000 clones, 85% to 95% of them appearing once. Sequenced: peripheral blood. All receptors derive from a man aged 45 to 65 with active COVID-19. Each CDR3 is given with its conserved first and last residue. D genes are given only for firm matches. The size field is filled for only some rows; it gives once, few, many or a size class.

v_gene	d_gene	abundance	j_gene	CDR3nt	CDR3aa
TRBV2	.	.	TRBJ2-3	TGTGCCAGCAGTGTTGGTAGAGATACGCAGTATTTT	CASSVGRDTQYF
TRBV4-3	TRBD1	.	TRBJ2-3	TGCGCCAGCAGCCACCTACAGGGGAGTCTCACAGATACGCAGTATTTT	CASSHLQGSLTDTQYF
TRBV5-6	.	.	TRBJ1-2	TGTGCCAGCAGCTTGGGTCCGGGGTTTAACTATGGCTACACCTTC	CASSLGPGFNYGYTF
TRBV20-1	TRBD1	.	TRBJ1-6	TGCAGTGCAAGTACCGGGACAGGGAGAAATTCACCCCTCCACTTT	CSASTGTGRNSPLHF
TRBV5-4	.	once	TRBJ1-6	TGTGCCAGCAGTGGGACAACCAACCTATCACCCCTCCACTTT	CASSGTTNLSPLHF
TRBV11-3	TRBD2	.	TRBJ2-1	TGTGCCAGCAGCTTTAAGACTAGCGGGAGGACTGACAATGAGCAGTTCTTC	CASSFKTSGRTDNEQFF
TRBV7-8	.	.	TRBJ1-1	TGTGCCAGCAGCTTAGGGTACGGGAACACTGAAGCTTTCTTT	CASSLGYGNTEAFF
TRBV5-1	.	.	TRBJ2-5	TGCGCCAGCAGCTTGGGGGGGGAACCCTGGGGCCAGTACTTC	CASSLGGEPWGQYF
TRBV7-9	TRBD1	once	TRBJ2-1	TGTGCCAGCAGCCCCAGCGGACAGGCCAAAGGCCACAATGAGCAGTTCTTC	CASSPSGQAKGHNEQFF
TRBV4-3	.	.	TRBJ2-7	TGCGCCAGCAGCCAGGGCCTGGTCCGCGAGCAGTACTTC	CASSQGLVREQYF
TRBV7-7	.	once	TRBJ2-7	TGTGCCAGCAGCTTAGTAGCAGGGGATAGGGAGCAGTACTTC	CASSLVAGDREQYF
TRBV6-5	.	.	TRBJ2-7	TGTGCCAGCAGTTTCTTGGCCAGGGGCGCGTACGAGCAGTACTTC	CASSFLARGAYEQYF
TRBV5-1	TRBD1	.	TRBJ2-7	TGCGCCAGCAGCATGTACCGGGACAGGGGCCGCTACGAGCAGTACTTC	CASSMYRDRGRYEQYF
TRBV11-2	.	.	TRBJ2-3	TGTGCCAGCAGCTTAGGAATGGGTGTCAGCGCAGATACGCAGTATTTT	CASSLGMGVSADTQYF
TRBV6-5	.	.	TRBJ1-1	TGTGCCAGCAGCCAGGGGCGTGAAGCTTTCTTT	CASSQGREAFF
TRBV27	.	once	TRBJ2-1	TGTGCCAGCAGGACTAACGGCTACAATGAGCAGTTCTTC	CASRTNGYNEQFF
TRBV4-3	.	once	TRBJ2-3	TGCGCCAGCAGCCAAGAAGTCGTCGCGGGCAGAGATACGCAGTATTTT	CASSQEVVAGRDTQYF
TRBV4-2	TRBD2	once	TRBJ2-3	TGTGCCAGCAGCCAACCGGGACTAGAAGTAGATACGCAGTATTTT	CASSQPGLEVDTQYF